This T cell receptor (beta chain) was retrieved from a study of blood T cell repertoires in COVID-19. Study details: Sites across the United States, Italy and Spain contributed samples from acute and convalescent COVID-19. Sample material is recorded as cDNA or gDNA derived from T cells, B-cell-depleted T cells, or PBMCs.

CDR3 size: 13 residues. Trimming shortened V by 5 bases and J by 0 bases, and 9 bases separated the two germline ends. Germline V lookup: CDR1 SGHRS, CDR2 YFSETQ. TCRdb keeps only in-frame clones here, not all; method: immunoSEQ multiplex PCR. Of under 350,000 clones in the sample, around 89% are singletons; the top ten hold roughly 5%. Specimen: peripheral blood. The chain carries TRBV5-1 and TRBJ2-7, with a tentative D call TRBD1 (5 bases). The clonotype was recovered from a middle-aged man with acute or convalescent COVID-19. CDR3 in DNA: TGCGCCAGCAGTCAGGGCAGCTCCTACGAGCAGTACTTC. Its translation: CASSQGSSYEQYF.